These 9 T cell receptor beta chains were all obtained from the same sample, sequenced in a study of blood T cells in healthy people across ages. PCR was performed a second time for roughly 6 to 12 cycles using a sample-barcoded 5' primer and a J-beta primer mix. Each CDR3 protein gets one entry after TCRdb re-called the 5' RACE reads with MiXCR. This sample yields around 870,000 distinct CDR3 sequences, of which 29% are seen a single time; roughly a sixth belongs to the top ten. Material: blood. Source of these receptors: an elderly woman in good health.

This clonotype has at least ten counts. The V and J genes are TRBV12-3 or TRBV12-4 and TRBJ2-6; TRBD2 is a possible D gene (5 bases). Between the trimmed V and J ends, which lost 1 base and 1 base, there was a span of 8 bases. The CDR3 loop spans 16 amino acids. CDR3 residues: CASSLVTGSGANVLTF. DNA of the CDR3: TGTGCCAGCAGTTTAGTCACGGGGTCTGGGGCCAACGTCCTGACTTTC.

A few counts support this clonotype. Written as DNA, the CDR3 is TGTGCCAGCAGCTTGAGCGGGGCGAGCTATGGCTACACCTTC. As protein: CASSLSGASYGYTF. The V gene is TRBV7-8, the J gene TRBJ1-2; D might be TRBD1 (5 bases). V lost 3 bases and J 4 bases, leaving 12 bases between the germline ends. There are 14 residues in the CDR3. Germline V gives CDR1 SGHVS, CDR2 FQNEAQ.

The J gene is TRBJ2-7, the V gene TRBV15, with D perhaps TRBD1 (5 bases). V was clipped by 0 bases and J by 7 bases, with 16 bases between them. The CDR3 length is 15 residues. The germline V gene encodes CDR1 LNHNV and CDR2 YYDKDF (reference sequence). The CDR3 protein is CATSRDPRGTNEQYF. CDR3 DNA sequence: TGTGCCACCAGCAGAGATCCTAGGGGTACCAATGAGCAGTACTTC. The full variable domain, its missing parts supplied by reference TRBV15 and TRBJ2-7, is DAMVIQNPRYQVTQFGKPVTLSCSQTLNHNVMYWYQQKSSQAPKLLFHYYDKDFNNEADTPDNFQSRRPNTSFCFLDIRSPGLGDTAMYLCATSRDPRGTNEQYFGPGTRLTVT.

The rearrangement uses TRBV4-3 and TRBJ2-1, with D perhaps TRBD1 (6 bases). The CDR3 length is 17 residues. Trimming cost V 1 base and J 2 bases, with 15 bases left between them. Germline V gene data show CDR1 as LGHNA and CDR2 as YSLEER. The CDR3: CASSQGLGAGAYNEQFF. The CDR3 DNA reads as TGCGCCAGCAGCCAAGGCTTGGGGGCTGGGGCCTACAATGAGCAGTTCTTC.

This clonotype has more than one count but fewer than ten. Just one base apart from a much larger clone, this may be a read error. The chain recombines TRBV7-2 with TRBJ1-2, with D unresolved. Germline V gives CDR1 SGHTA, CDR2 FQGNSA. The CDR3 contains 13 residues. In nucleotides, the CDR3 is TGTGCCTGCAGCTTAGAGGCTAACTATGGCTACACCTTC. Protein sequence: CACSLEANYGYTF.

J is TRBJ2-7 and V is TRBV4-1; no reliable D call. CDR1 is MGHRA, CDR2 YSYEKL, per germline. The V end lost 1 base, the J end lost 5 bases, and 9 bases lay between the germline ends. The CDR3 is made up of 13 amino acids. The CDR3 spells CASSQASGNEQYF. CDR3 nucleotides: TGCGCCAGCAGCCAAGCATCGGGCAACGAGCAGTACTTC.

This clonotype was counted ten times or more. V gene TRBV7-2 combines with J gene TRBJ2-7, with 11 nucleotides matching TRBD1. Germline CDR1 is SGHTA and CDR2 is FQGNSA. The CDR3 consists of 15 residues. V lost 1 base, J lost 5 bases, and 4 bases stayed unmatched. CDR3 in amino acids: CASSLGGQGVNEQYF. The CDR3 bases are TGTGCCAGCAGCTTAGGGGGACAGGGGGTTAACGAGCAGTACTTC.

Turning to this clonotype: This may stem from a read error, because a much larger clone lies one nucleotide away. The rearrangement links TRBV20-1 to TRBJ2-1; D call uncertain. The germline V gene encodes CDR1 DFQATT and CDR2 SNEGSKA (reference sequence). Trimming cost V 7 bases and J 7 bases, with 11 bases left between them. This CDR3 comprises 11 residues. This CDR3 reads CSGWVSNEQFF. CDR3 bases: TGCAGTGGTTGGGTAAGTAATGAGCAGTTCTTC.

This clonotype has a count of ten or more. The J gene is TRBJ2-3, the V gene TRBV5-1; tentatively, D is TRBD2 (6 bases). The germline V and J ends were trimmed by 2 bases and 5 bases, with 15 bases remaining between them. CDR1 and CDR2 (germline): SGHRS, YFSETQ. This CDR3 spans 15 amino acids. The DNA of the CDR3 is TGCGCCAGCAGCTTACGGGCTAGCGCGAAAGATACGCAGTATTTT. It codes for CASSLRASAKDTQYF.